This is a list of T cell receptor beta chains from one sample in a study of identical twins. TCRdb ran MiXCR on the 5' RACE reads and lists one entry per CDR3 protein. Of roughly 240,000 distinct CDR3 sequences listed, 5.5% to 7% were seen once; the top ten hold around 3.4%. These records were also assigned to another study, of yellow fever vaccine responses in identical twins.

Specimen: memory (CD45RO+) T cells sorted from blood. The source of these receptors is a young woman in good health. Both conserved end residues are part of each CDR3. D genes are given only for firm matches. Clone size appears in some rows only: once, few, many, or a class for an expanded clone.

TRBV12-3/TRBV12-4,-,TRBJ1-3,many,TGTGCCAGCAGTTTTAAGGATCTCGGGGCCTCTGGAAACACCATATATTTT,CASSFKDLGASGNTIYF
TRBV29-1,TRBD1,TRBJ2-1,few,TGCAGCTCCTGGACAGGGGCGAATGAGCAGTTCTTC,CSSWTGANEQFF
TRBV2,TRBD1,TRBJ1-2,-,TGTGCCAGCAGACCCCGGACAGGGTCAAACTATGGCTACACCTTC,CASRPRTGSNYGYTF
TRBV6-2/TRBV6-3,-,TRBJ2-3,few,TGTGCCAGCAGTTACTCCCAGGCGGCAGATACGCAGTATTTT,CASSYSQAADTQYF
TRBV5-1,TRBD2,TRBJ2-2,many,TGCGCCAGCAGCTCCTCCTCGGGAGGGTCTGTCACCGGGGAGCTGTTTTTT,CASSSSSGGSVTGELFF
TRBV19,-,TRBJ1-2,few,TGTGCCAGTGGAGACATACAACTTAACTATGGCTACACCTTC,CASGDIQLNYGYTF
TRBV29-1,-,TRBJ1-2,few,TGCAGCGTTGACCCCGAAAGTTCCCGGGATTCAAGGGATGGCTACACCTTC,CSVDPESSRDSRDGYTF
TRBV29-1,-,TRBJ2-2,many,TGCAGCGTACTTTCCCGAACGCTCGGGGAGCTGTTTTTT,CSVLSRTLGELFF
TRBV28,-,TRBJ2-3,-,TGTGCCACCCGGGACCTAGCAACGGATACGCAGTATTTT,CATRDLATDTQYF
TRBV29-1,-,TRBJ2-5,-,TGCAGCGTTGATCATGGGGATCTAGGGGAGACCCAGTACTTC,CSVDHGDLGETQYF
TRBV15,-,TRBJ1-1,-,TGTGCCACCAGCATGGAGGTTTGGGGTACTGAAGCTTTCTTT,CATSMEVWGTEAFF
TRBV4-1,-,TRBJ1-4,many,TGCGCCAGCAGCCAAGAAGGCAGGCTTAATGAAAAACTGTTTTTT,CASSQEGRLNEKLFF
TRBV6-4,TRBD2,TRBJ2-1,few,TGTGCCAGCAGTGACGCCTCCGGGACTAGCGCACAGTTCTTC,CASSDASGTSAQFF
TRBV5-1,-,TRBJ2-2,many,TGCGCCAGCAGCTTGCAGGGAGAGGGCACCGGGGAGCTGTTTTTT,CASSLQGEGTGELFF
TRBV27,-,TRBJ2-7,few,TGTGCCAGCGCCACCGGGACGGACTACGAGCAGTACTTC,CASATGTDYEQYF
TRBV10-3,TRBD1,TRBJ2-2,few,TGTGCCATCAGTGGCACAGGGGCCACCGGGGAGCTGTTTTTT,CAISGTGATGELFF
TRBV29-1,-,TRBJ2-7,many,TGCAGCGTTGGGGGTCCCTCCTACGAGCAGTACTTC,CSVGGPSYEQYF
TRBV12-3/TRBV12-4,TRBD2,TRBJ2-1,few,TGTGCCAGCAGTCCCCATAGCGGGAGGACAAAACTAATCAATGAGCAGTTCTTC,CASSPHSGRTKLINEQFF
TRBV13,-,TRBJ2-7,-,TGTGCCAGCAGCTCCCCAAGCTCCTACGAGCAGTACTTC,CASSSPSSYEQYF
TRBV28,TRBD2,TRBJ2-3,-,TGTGCCAGCAGTTTACGGGGGGGTGCAGATACGCAGTATTTT,CASSLRGGADTQYF
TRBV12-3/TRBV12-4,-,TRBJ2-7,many,TGTGCCAGCAGTTTGTTACTCGGGGCTACGTACGAGCAGTACTTC,CASSLLLGATYEQYF
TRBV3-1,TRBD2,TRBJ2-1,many,TGTGCCAGCAGCCACGGGGGGGGCGAACACTATTACAATGAGCAGTTCTTC,CASSHGGGEHYYNEQFF